One sample yielded the 9 T cell receptor beta chains listed below, sequenced in a study of shared clonotypes between healthy human individuals. Clones were sequenced by immunoSEQ multiplex PCR, and TCRdb holds only the in-frame ones, with some missing. The sample includes about 2,100,000 clones, 85% to 95% of them seen just once. Naive CD8 isolation took CD45RO-negative cells positively selected for CCR7 and excluded terminally differentiated effector memory CD45RA+ cells. Sequencing was performed on naive CD8+ T cells from PBMCs. The receptor set was obtained from a young man in good health. Some clones in this sample may be carry-over from other donors' samples.

The rearrangement uses TRBV5-6 and TRBJ2-1, with 9 bases that match TRBD1. The CDR3 has 16 amino acids. CDR1 and CDR2 from the germline V gene are SGHDT and YYEEEE. After removal of 3 bases from V and 8 bases from J, the junction contained 12 bases not matched to a gene. In nucleotides, the CDR3 is TGTGCCAGCAGCTCCGGGACAGGGTGGTTTTCCGATGAGCAGTTCTTC. It specifies CASSSGTGWFSDEQFF.

The sample holds one count of this clone. V and J are TRBV7-2 and TRBJ2-1, with TRBD1 identical over 9 bases. V shed 3 bases and J 7 bases; nucleotides not matched to a gene: 4. CDR1 and CDR2 from the germline V gene are SGHTA and FQGNSA. The CDR3 totals 14 residues. The CDR3 bases are TGTGCCAGCAGCTTTGGGACAGGGCTAAATGAGCAGTTCTTC. Its protein product is CASSFGTGLNEQFF.

This clone was seen a single time. The rearrangement links TRBV7-9 to TRBJ2-7, with 12 bases that match TRBD2. This CDR3 contains 17 residues. With 10 bases clipped from V and 6 bases from J, the junction kept 19 bases outside the gene matches. Germline values: CDR1 SEHNR, CDR2 FQNEAQ (reference sequence). CDR3 nucleotide sequence: TGTGCCACCGAAAACCGGGACAGACTAGCGGGAGTTCCCGAGCAGTACTTC. This gives the protein CATENRDRLAGVPEQYF.

This sequence joins TRBV7-9 and TRBJ2-7; TRBD1 aligns across 7 bases. This CDR3 has 17 residues. J gave up 3 bases and V 5 bases, and 16 bases lay outside the gene matches. CDR1 is SEHNR and CDR2 is FQNEAQ in the germline V gene (reference sequence). The CDR3 DNA sequence: TGTGCCAGCAGCCTCGGGACAGCTACAACTCCCCGCTACGAGCAGTACTTC. Its translation: CASSLGTATTPRYEQYF.

V is TRBV19 and J is TRBJ1-1, with D possibly being TRBD1 (5 bases). The germline gives CDR1 LNHDA, CDR2 SQIVND (reference sequence). Trimming pared 6 bases from V and 4 bases from J, leaving 18 bases between. The CDR3 is 15 amino acids. The CDR3, as DNA: TGTGCCAGTAGGGAGGGGCGAGGAGCGGTCACTGAAGCTTTCTTT. Residues: CASREGRGAVTEAFF.

The V and J genes are TRBV6-5 and TRBJ2-1, with D tentatively TRBD1 (6 bases). V was pared by 6 bases and J by 4 bases, with 16 bases between. CDR3 length: 15 amino acids. The germline V gene encodes CDR1 MNHEY and CDR2 SVGAGI. CDR3: CASSFYRDPYNEQFF. The CDR3, as DNA: TGTGCCAGCAGCTTTTACAGGGACCCGTACAATGAGCAGTTCTTC.

This clone was seen only once. The CDR3 here is CASSPYRTNEKLFF. As DNA, the CDR3 is TGTGCCAGCAGCCCATATAGGACTAATGAAAAACTGTTTTTT. The genes are TRBV7-6 and TRBJ1-4, with D unclear. V shed 5 bases and J shed 2 bases, with 9 bases lying between them. Germline lookup yields CDR1 SGHVS and CDR2 FNYEAQ. This CDR3 has 14 residues.

The chain uses TRBV27 and TRBJ1-5; 10 bases match TRBD1. The V gene end was trimmed by 5 bases and the J gene end by 6 bases; junction bases not matched to a gene: 4. The CDR3 length is 14 residues. Per the germline V gene, CDR1 is MNHEY and CDR2 is SMNVEV (reference sequence). DNA for the CDR3: TGTGCCAGCAGTGCGACAGGGGGCCGTCAGCCCCAGCATTTT. Its protein is CASSATGGRQPQHF.

This chain links TRBV13 with TRBJ1-2; D is ambiguous. The CDR3 is made up of 15 amino acids. Germline V lookup: CDR1 PRHDT, CDR2 FYEKMQ (reference sequence). Trimming left V 5 bases short and J 0 bases short, with 13 bases between. The CDR3 here is CASSERGVTNYGYTF. The CDR3 DNA follows: TGTGCCAGCAGCGAGCGTGGGGTAACTAACTATGGCTACACCTTC.